The 8 T cell receptor beta chains below all came from one sample that was sequenced in a study of blood T cell repertoires in COVID-19. The table came from immunoSEQ multiplex PCR; TCRdb's copy has only in-frame clones and leaves some out. The profile shows some 58,000 clones, about 81% of them singletons. The source material was peripheral blood. The receptors stem from a man in his 60s with COVID-19, enrolled during active disease.

The chain links TRBV18 to TRBJ2-1; 11 bases align to TRBD1. V shed 6 bases, J shed 2 bases, and the junction held 18 bases outside the gene matches. The CDR3 is 20 residues long. From germline, CDR1 is KGHSH and CDR2 LQKENI. This CDR3 is CASSPPWGDRGVVAYNEQFF. CDR3 in DNA: TGTGCCAGCTCGCCCCCCTGGGGGGACAGGGGGGTAGTCGCCTACAATGAGCAGTTCTTC.

The rearrangement joins TRBV24-1 to TRBJ2-3, with 11 bases identical to TRBD2. The V gene end was trimmed by 4 bases and the J gene end by 4 bases; junction bases not matched to a gene: 6. This CDR3 is 16 amino acids long. Germline assignment: CDR1 KGHDR and CDR2 SFDVKD. CDR3 nucleotide sequence: TGTGCCACCAGTGACAGTAGCGGGGGGGCCGCAGATACGCAGTATTTT. Translating gives CATSDSSGGAADTQYF.

V is TRBV21-1 and J is TRBJ2-3; TRBD1 is the table's D call, not checked against the DNA. TRBV21-1 constitutes a pseudogene. CDR3 size: 19 residues. Written as DNA, the CDR3 is TGTGCCAGCAGCACCCTCGGCGGGACAGAAGACCCTAGCACAGATACGCAGTATTTT. Its protein is CASSTLGGTEDPSTDTQYF.

This clone was counted a few times. The chain links TRBV5-1 to TRBJ2-5; 10 bases are shared with TRBD2. Looked up from germline, CDR1 is SGHRS and CDR2 is YFSETQ. CDR3 length: 15 residues. V was clipped by 4 bases and J by 1 base; unmatched bases: 4. The CDR3 is CASSEGLAAQETQYF. The CDR3 bases are TGCGCCAGCAGCGAAGGACTAGCGGCCCAAGAGACCCAGTACTTC.

This chain connects TRBV5-1 to TRBJ2-2, with 7 bases fitting TRBD1. The CDR3 consists of 18 residues. CDR1 is SGHRS, CDR2 YFSETQ, per germline. The V segment lost 0 bases and the J segment 2 bases; nucleotides outside the gene matches: 10. In nucleotides, the CDR3 is TGCGCCAGCAGCTTGGATGAATTGCGGACAGGCAACACCGGGGAGCTGTTTTTT. Translated, it gives CASSLDELRTGNTGELFF.

The chain is built from TRBV11-3 and TRBJ2-1; 8 nucleotides align to TRBD2. The CDR3 consists of 19 residues. Germline CDR1 is SGHNT and CDR2 is YENEEA. Trimming took 6 bases from V and 4 from J; bases not matched to a gene: 20. This CDR3 is CASRSDFEARGGAYNEQFF. For the CDR3, the DNA is TGTGCCAGCAGGTCGGACTTCGAGGCCCGGGGGGGGGCATACAATGAGCAGTTCTTC.

V and J are TRBV7-6 and TRBJ2-3; tentatively, D is TRBD2 (6 bases). The CDR3 loop spans 15 amino acids. V dropped 9 bases and J dropped 4 bases, with 20 bases sitting between them. Germline assignment: CDR1 SGHVS and CDR2 FNYEAQ. CDR3 region: CASRLSRERSDTQYF. Here the CDR3 DNA reads TGTGCCAGTCGTCTTTCCCGGGAGAGGTCAGATACGCAGTATTTT.

V usage is TRBV4-2 and J usage is TRBJ2-1, with TRBD2 as a possible D gene (5 bases). Germline CDR1 and CDR2: LGHNA and YNFKEQ. V shed 0 bases and J shed 4 bases, with 13 bases lying between them. The CDR3 totals 16 residues. The DNA of the CDR3 is TGTGCCAGCAGCCAAGATTCTAGGGAGCAGTACAATGAGCAGTTCTTC. It codes for CASSQDSREQYNEQFF.